The T cell receptor (beta chain) under discussion was sequenced for a study of T cells after yellow fever vaccination. About the study: Each low-cell-number fraction was prepared by means of SMART-Seq v4 Ultra Low Input.

Whole-study findings and limits: Secondary responses were weaker yet peaked faster, day 5 versus 15. The booster response re-showed most primary clones: roughly 97% CD4, around 87% CD8.

The length of the CDR3 is 12 residues. The V gene lost 10 bases and the J gene lost 5 bases, with 15 bases spanning the gap. Looked up from germline, CDR1 is MDHEN and CDR2 is SYDVKM. In this sample, this clonotype turned up many times. Antigen: not known. MiXCR was run by TCRdb on the 5' RACE reads, yielding one entry per CDR3 protein. The table has under 90,000 distinct CDR3 sequences, approximately 7% seen once. This TCR came from a man in his late teens or twenties who received the YFV17D yellow fever vaccine. The genes are TRBV28 and TRBJ2-7; possible D gene TRBD2, 7 bases. Source: CD8+ T cells sorted from PBMCs, taken about 41 days after the first yellow fever vaccination. The DNA of the CDR3 is TGTGCCACGACCCCCGGGGGGCACGAGCAGTACTTC. Translation gives CATTPGGHEQYF.